A single sample gave rise to the 16 T cell receptor beta chains below, sequenced in a study of high-grade serous ovarian cancer treatment subgroups. Method: immunoSEQ multiplex PCR; TCRdb's copy keeps in-frame clones and lacks some. The sample has fewer than 3,500 clones, 70% to 80% seen once; the top ten hold about 4.8%. Tumor samples were obtained before definitive surgery or chemotherapy. Material for sequencing was tumor tissue. Source of these receptors: a human donor with high-grade serous ovarian cancer.

The chain employs TRBV7-2 and TRBJ2-3, with unresolved D. In germline, CDR1 is SGHTA, CDR2 FQGNSA. CDR3 length: 17 residues. The ends were cut back, 1 base at V and 0 bases at J, with 14 bases in the middle. The CDR3 coding sequence is TGTGCCAGCAGCTTAGTTGGCGGAAACCCTAGCACAGATACGCAGTATTTT. Translated, it gives CASSLVGGNPSTDTQYF. Using reference TRBV7-2 and TRBJ2-3 for the parts outside the CDR3, the full variable domain is GAGVSQSPSNKVTEKGKDVELRCDPISGHTALYWYRQSLGQGLEFLIYFQGNSAPDKSGLPSDRFSAERTGGSVSTLTIQRTQQEDSAVYLCASSLVGGNPSTDTQYFGPGTRLTVL.

CDR3 amino acids: CASSFIAQEAYEQYF. The CDR3, as DNA: TGCGCCAGCAGTTTTATAGCACAGGAGGCCTACGAGCAGTACTTC. The V and J genes are TRBV5-1 and TRBJ2-7; either TRBD1 or TRBD2 may fit D (5 bases each). Germline CDR1 reads SGHRS; CDR2 reads YFSETQ. The CDR3 runs 15 residues. Trimming pared 5 bases from V and 2 bases from J, leaving 17 bases between.

The CDR3 bases are TGTGCCATCAGTGAGTCCGGAGGTGACCGCACAGATACGCAGTATTTT. Residues: CAISESGGDRTDTQYF. The V gene is TRBV10-3, the J gene TRBJ2-3, with D possibly being TRBD2 (5 bases). Germline V CDR1 and CDR2: ENHRY, SYGVKD. The CDR3 consists of 16 residues. Trimming cost V 0 bases and J 1 base, with 11 bases left between them.

The chain is built from TRBV28 and TRBJ2-7; D uncertain. The V and J ends lost 5 bases and 3 bases respectively, with 11 bases between them. The CDR3 runs 13 residues. CDR1 is MDHEN, CDR2 SYDVKM, per germline. CDR3 DNA: TGTGCCAGCAGTGAATGGACGGTCTACGAGCAGTACTTC. This gives the protein CASSEWTVYEQYF.

The chain carries TRBV30 and TRBJ2-1; 10 bases match TRBD2. The CDR3 totals 14 residues. The J segment lost 7 bases and the V segment lost 4 bases, leaving 7 bases of the junction unmatched. Looked up from germline, CDR1 is GTSNPN and CDR2 is SVGIG (reference sequence). This chain's CDR3 is CAWKRLAGGNEQFF. The CDR3 DNA sequence: TGTGCCTGGAAACGACTAGCGGGCGGGAATGAGCAGTTCTTC.

V is TRBV2 and J is TRBJ2-1; D perhaps matches TRBD2 (6 bases). Trimming removed 1 base at V and 7 bases at J, with 11 bases between. This CDR3 has 14 amino acids. Germline-derived CDR1 and CDR2 are SNHLY and FYNNEI. The CDR3 nucleotides are TGTGCCAGCAGTGAAGATGCAGGGAGGAATGAGCAGTTCTTC. This codes for CASSEDAGRNEQFF.

The chain couples TRBV18 to TRBJ2-3; D unclear. The CDR3 sequence is 15 residues long. Per the germline V gene, CDR1 is KGHSH and CDR2 is LQKENI. Trimming removed 2 bases from V and 3 bases from J, with 12 bases in between. The CDR3 coding sequence is TGTGCCAGCTCACCAATCGCCGGCGTTACAGATACGCAGTATTTT. As protein: CASSPIAGVTDTQYF.

This clone has just one count. This chain uses TRBV30 with TRBJ1-2; D perhaps matches TRBD1 (6 bases). With 6 bases removed from V and 8 bases from J, the gap between germline ends came to 7 bases. The CDR3 is 9 residues long. Per germline, CDR1 GTSNPN and CDR2 SVGIG (reference sequence). The CDR3 DNA reads as TGTGCCTGTGACAGGGGCTACACCTTC. Amino acids: CACDRGYTF.

J is TRBJ2-7 and V is TRBV19; possibly TRBD1 for D (5 bases). The CDR3 is 13 residues long. Germline CDR1 LNHDA, CDR2 SQIVND (reference sequence). Trimming removed 5 bases from V and 4 bases from J, with 12 bases in between. The CDR3 DNA reads as TGTGCCAGTAGTGAGACAGTGAATTACGAGCAGTACTTC. Translation gives CASSETVNYEQYF.

This clone has just one count. The rearrangement links TRBV30 to TRBJ1-5; D is uncertain. This CDR3 is 14 amino acids long. V dropped 0 bases and J dropped 5 bases, with 11 bases sitting between them. Looked up from germline, CDR1 is GTSNPN and CDR2 is SVGIG (reference sequence). The CDR3 protein is CAWSVRTEYQPQHF. CDR3 nucleotides: TGTGCCTGGAGTGTACGGACGGAATATCAGCCCCAGCATTTT. The complete variable domain, with remaining parts taken from reference TRBV30 and TRBJ1-5, reads SQTIHQWPATLVQPVGSPLSLECTVEGTSNPNLYWYRQAAGRGLQLLFYSVGIGQISSEVPQNLSASRPQDRQFILSSKKLLLSDSGFYLCAWSVRTEYQPQHFGDGTRLSIL.

This sequence joins TRBV6-4 and TRBJ2-2; D is uncertain. The CDR3 has 14 residues. From germline, CDR1 is MRHNA and CDR2 SNTAGT. V was shortened by 3 bases and J by 1 base, with 6 bases between the two germline ends. The CDR3 coding sequence is TGTGCCAGCAGTGATGACCAGAACACCGGGGAGCTGTTTTTT. Translation: CASSDDQNTGELFF.

The chain uses TRBV6-4 and TRBJ1-2, with no clear D. The CDR3 spans 16 residues. The ends were cut back, 0 bases at V and 8 bases at J, with 19 bases in the middle. The germline CDR1 and CDR2 sequences are MRHNA and SNTAGT. The CDR3 region has the DNA TGTGCCAGCAGTGACTCCGGCTCAGGACCTTTGGGAGGCTACACCTTC. This translates into CASSDSGSGPLGGYTF.

This clone occurred a few times. This chain connects TRBV6-1 to TRBJ2-3; 9 bases agree with TRBD1. V was clipped by 5 bases and J by 4 bases; unmatched bases: 7. This CDR3 contains 15 residues. CDR1 and CDR2 (germline): MNHNS, SASEGT. DNA of the CDR3: TGTGCCAGCAGTCAGGGTACAGGGGGCGCAGATACGCAGTATTTT. As protein: CASSQGTGGADTQYF.

This sequence joins TRBV9 and TRBJ2-7, with 9 positions matching TRBD2. Per germline, CDR1 SGDLS and CDR2 YYNGEE. J lost 3 bases, V lost 0 bases, and 1 base had no gene match. The CDR3 has 14 amino acids. The CDR3 sequence: CASSVGLADYEQYF. In DNA form, the CDR3 reads TGTGCCAGCAGCGTAGGACTAGCGGACTACGAGCAGTACTTC.

This sequence joins TRBV9 and TRBJ2-5, with 8 bases matching TRBD1. Germline V gene lookup returns CDR1 SGDLS and CDR2 YYNGEE. The CDR3 has 16 amino acids. The J segment lost 3 bases and the V segment lost 3 bases, leaving 10 bases of the junction unmatched. Written as DNA, the CDR3 is TGTGCCAGCAGCGCCTACTCCGGGACAGGCAAAGAGACCCAGTACTTC. Translating gives CASSAYSGTGKETQYF.

J is TRBJ1-1 and V is TRBV5-1, with a weak D call TRBD1 (5 bases). The CDR3 contains 19 residues. Deletions cut 3 bases from V and 0 bases from J, with 24 bases between. CDR1 and CDR2 from the germline V gene are SGHRS and YFSETQ. The CDR3 spells CASSYAHQGFFSMNTEAFF. The CDR3 DNA reads as TGCGCCAGCAGCTACGCACATCAGGGATTCTTCTCCATGAACACTGAAGCTTTCTTT.